A single T cell receptor (beta chain) is shown here with its context. V shed 5 bases and J 7 bases; nucleotides not matched to a gene: 10. Germline CDR1 is MDHEN and CDR2 is SYDVKM. The CDR3 sequence is 15 residues long. These data originate in a study of blood T cell repertoires in COVID-19. Some clones are missing from TCRdb's copy, which holds only in-frame ones; the method was immunoSEQ multiplex PCR. The sample lists tens of thousands of clones; roughly four fifths were seen once. Sequenced: peripheral blood. This chain joins TRBV28 and TRBJ2-2; 7 positions agree with TRBD1. The sequence was collected from a man in his 60s with acute or convalescent COVID-19. CDR3 region: CASSNDRDGIGELFF. CDR3 sequence (DNA): TGTGCCAGCAGTAATGACAGGGATGGAATCGGGGAGCTGTTTTTT. Using reference TRBV28 and TRBJ2-2 for the parts outside the CDR3, the full variable domain is DVKVTQSSRYLVKRTGEKVFLECVQDMDHENMFWYRQDPGLGLRLIYFSYDVKMKEKGDIPEGYSVSREKKERFSLILESASTNQTSMYLCASSNDRDGIGELFFGEGSRLTVL.